The entry below describes one TCR beta chain. Sequenced by immunoSEQ multiplex PCR; TCRdb stores in-frame clones only, minus some. Among more than 65,000 clones listed, around four fifths were seen once. These data are taken from a study of control samples from healthy donors and cancer patients. Trimming cost V 6 bases and J 6 bases; bases outside gene matches: 8. The germline gives CDR1 KGHDR, CDR2 SFDVKD. The CDR3 contains 15 residues. The receptor comes from a man aged 50 to 60 in good health. J is TRBJ2-1 and V is TRBV24-1, with 9 nucleotides matching TRBD2. The sample taken for sequencing was blood. The CDR3 sequence is CATSTTWTSVNEQFF. CDR3 nucleotides: TGTGCCACCAGTACTACTTGGACTAGCGTCAATGAGCAGTTCTTC.